This is a list of T cell receptor beta chains from one sample in a study of T cells in Graves' hyperthyroidism and ophthalmopathy. TCRdb itself ran the multiplex PCR reads through MiXCR, one entry per CDR3 protein. The top ten hold around 67% of the sample, which has a few hundred thousand distinct CDR3 sequences, approximately 25% seen once. The sequenced sample was blood. Receptors originate from a man aged 45-65 years with Graves' hyperthyroidism. CDR3s include the opening cysteine and the closing phenylalanine or tryptophan. The D gene is left open where the match is weak. Clone size is not always given. Where it is, it says once, few, many or a class for expanded clones.

j_gene,v_gene,d_gene,abundance,CDR3aa,CDR3nt
TRBJ2-5,TRBV5-4,.,few,CASSLAVTEETQYF,TGTGCCAGCAGCTTGGCGGTGACAGAAGAGACCCAGTACTTC
TRBJ1-5,TRBV3-1,TRBD1,few,CASSQGMGTGNNQPQHF,TGTGCCAGCAGCCAAGGGATGGGGACAGGGAACAATCAGCCCCAGCATTTT
TRBJ2-3,TRBV9,TRBD2,.,CASSVGHSGSTDTQYF,TGTGCCAGCAGCGTAGGTCATAGCGGGAGCACAGATACGCAGTATTTT
TRBJ2-7,TRBV28,TRBD1,.,CASRQGFSYEQYF,TGTGCCAGCAGACAGGGGTTCTCCTACGAGCAGTACTTC
TRBJ2-5,TRBV6-1,TRBD2,.,CASTLWTSGETQYF,TGTGCCAGCACCCTTTGGACTAGCGGAGAGACCCAGTACTTC
TRBJ2-3,TRBV27,.,.,CASSFSIRGTDTQYF,TGTGCCAGCAGTTTTTCTATACGGGGCACAGATACGCAGTATTTT
TRBJ2-5,TRBV20-1,.,many,CSARDPQGLRETQYF,TGCAGTGCTAGAGACCCACAGGGCCTCCGGGAGACCCAGTACTTC
TRBJ2-3,TRBV11-2,.,few,CAGSFGTDTQYF,TGTGCCGGCAGCTTCGGCACAGATACGCAGTATTTT
TRBJ2-1,TRBV24-1,.,few,CATSDPRTVTYNEQFF,TGTGCCACCAGTGATCCAAGGACAGTGACCTACAATGAGCAGTTCTTC
TRBJ2-3,TRBV18,TRBD2,many,CASSPGLAGGPDTQYF,TGTGCCAGCTCACCCGGACTAGCGGGAGGGCCAGATACGCAGTATTTT
TRBJ2-7,TRBV7-2,.,many,CASSLAGSATYEQYF,TGTGCCAGCAGCTTAGCAGGTTCGGCGACCTACGAGCAGTACTTC
TRBJ2-1,TRBV20-1,TRBD2,.,CSAYSGSSYNEQFF,TGCAGTGCTTATAGCGGGAGTTCCTACAATGAGCAGTTCTTC
TRBJ2-2,TRBV11-1,.,many,CASSGQPNTGELFF,TGTGCCAGCAGCGGACAGCCGAACACCGGGGAGCTGTTTTTT
TRBJ1-2,TRBV6-5,.,many,CASSYSSNYGYTF,TGTGCCAGCAGTTACTCTTCTAACTATGGCTACACCTTC
TRBJ2-2,TRBV29-1,TRBD1,few,CSVETGGTGELFF,TGCAGCGTTGAGACAGGGGGCACCGGGGAGCTGTTTTTT
TRBJ2-7,TRBV11-2,.,many,CASSRTGVYEQYF,TGTGCCAGCAGCCGGACTGGAGTCTACGAGCAGTACTTC
TRBJ2-5,TRBV7-3,.,.,CASSLALDTPRGTQYF,TGTGCCAGCAGCTTAGCGCTCGACACACCAAGAGGGACCCAGTACTTC
TRBJ2-7,TRBV7-9,.,.,CASSLDWMGEQYF,TGTGCCAGCAGCTTAGACTGGATGGGGGAGCAGTACTTC
TRBJ2-3,TRBV12-3/TRBV12-4,TRBD2,few,CASSSRLAGGAQYF,TGTGCCAGCAGTTCCAGACTAGCGGGAGGCGCGCAGTATTTT
TRBJ2-3,TRBV29-1,.,.,CSVPSADFFLLDTQYF,TGCAGCGTTCCCAGCGCGGACTTTTTTTTATTAGATACGCAGTATTTT
TRBJ1-5,TRBV6-1,.,few,CASSLGSLRSNQPQHF,TGTGCCAGCAGTTTAGGTAGTCTCAGGAGCAATCAGCCCCAGCATTTT
TRBJ1-2,TRBV28,.,few,CASSSRGQLIGYTF,TGTGCCAGCAGTAGCCGGGGGCAGCTAATAGGCTACACCTTC
TRBJ2-2,TRBV28,.,few,CASSYLGAGELFF,TGTGCCAGCAGTTACCTAGGGGCAGGGGAGCTGTTTTTT
TRBJ2-3,TRBV20-1,TRBD2,many,CSAYQVRGVTQYF,TGCAGTGCCTACCAGGTTCGGGGGGTTACGCAGTATTTT
TRBJ1-2,TRBV9,TRBD1,.,CASSVEGTGAYGYTF,TGTGCCAGCAGCGTAGAGGGGACAGGGGCCTATGGCTACACCTTC
TRBJ2-3,TRBV29-1,TRBD2,few,CSVAGGEDTQYF,TGCAGCGTAGCGGGAGGGGAAGATACGCAGTATTTT
TRBJ2-7,TRBV11-2,.,.,CASSLDPQGRYEQYF,TGTGCCAGCAGCTTAGATCCGCAGGGACGATACGAGCAGTACTTC
TRBJ1-1,TRBV12-3/TRBV12-4,.,few,CASSLGDQNTEAFF,TGTGCCAGCAGTTTAGGGGATCAAAACACTGAAGCTTTCTTT
TRBJ2-2,TRBV19,.,few,CASSIVQGSNTGELFF,TGTGCCAGTAGTATAGTGCAGGGATCGAACACCGGGGAGCTGTTTTTT
TRBJ2-7,TRBV6-1,.,.,CASSDRFGTYEQYF,TGTGCCAGCAGCGACAGGTTTGGCACCTACGAGCAGTACTTC
TRBJ2-5,TRBV20-1,.,.,CSARGAEETQYF,TGCAGTGCTAGAGGGGCAGAAGAGACCCAGTACTTC
TRBJ1-2,TRBV7-9,.,few,CASSLGAPSYGYTF,TGTGCCAGCAGCTTGGGTGCTCCCTCATATGGCTACACCTTC
TRBJ1-1,TRBV20-1,.,many,CSARVTMNTEAFF,TGCAGTGCTAGGGTTACGATGAACACTGAAGCTTTCTTT
TRBJ1-2,TRBV2,.,many,CASTQQGNGYTF,TGTGCCAGCACCCAACAGGGTAATGGCTACACCTTC
TRBJ1-4,TRBV24-1,.,.,CATSEPGLREKLFF,TGTGCCACCAGTGAACCGGGACTACGGGAAAAACTGTTTTTT
TRBJ1-1,TRBV2,TRBD1,few,CASSDGTDTEAFF,TGTGCCAGCAGTGACGGGACAGACACTGAAGCTTTCTTT
TRBJ1-3,TRBV27,TRBD1,few,CASRRTGVGNTIYF,TGTGCCAGCAGACGGACAGGGGTCGGAAACACCATATATTTT
TRBJ2-1,TRBV2,.,.,CASSRTESSYNEQFF,TGTGCCAGCAGCAGGACAGAAAGCTCCTACAATGAGCAGTTCTTC
TRBJ2-1,TRBV24-1,TRBD2,many,CATSDPSGRGHNEQFF,TGTGCCACCAGTGATCCCAGCGGGAGAGGCCACAATGAGCAGTTCTTC
TRBJ2-1,TRBV24-1,.,.,CATSDVTAEFDNEQFF,TGTGCCACCAGTGATGTGACAGCCGAGTTCGACAATGAGCAGTTCTTC
TRBJ2-5,TRBV7-7,.,few,CASSLAWDGGKETQYF,TGTGCTAGCAGCTTAGCGTGGGACGGTGGAAAAGAGACCCAGTACTTC
TRBJ2-1,TRBV15,.,few,CATSSGTPAYNEQFF,TGTGCCACCAGCAGCGGGACACCAGCCTACAATGAGCAGTTCTTC
TRBJ1-1,TRBV2,.,many,CASSEGGIPEAFF,TGTGCCAGCAGTGAAGGTGGGATCCCTGAAGCTTTCTTT
TRBJ2-2,TRBV5-1,TRBD2,.,CASSTGLAGATTGELFF,TGCGCCAGCAGCACCGGACTAGCGGGAGCAACTACCGGGGAGCTGTTTTTT
TRBJ1-1,TRBV30,.,.,CALGGGQMNTEAFF,TGTGCCTTGGGCGGGGGGCAGATGAACACTGAAGCTTTCTTT
TRBJ1-1,TRBV5-1,TRBD1,.,CASSLATDRVNTEAFF,TGCGCCAGCAGCTTGGCCACGGACAGGGTGAACACTGAAGCTTTCTTT
TRBJ1-2,TRBV6-1,.,.,CASSELLDGYTF,TGTGCCAGCAGTGAACTTCTAGATGGCTACACCTTC
TRBJ1-5,TRBV28,.,many,CASSGQLGQPQHF,TGTGCCAGCTCTGGACAGTTAGGTCAGCCCCAGCATTTT
TRBJ2-7,TRBV20-1,TRBD2,once,CSARPLGGFDEQYF,TGCAGTGCTAGACCTTTGGGGGGGTTTGACGAGCAGTACTTC